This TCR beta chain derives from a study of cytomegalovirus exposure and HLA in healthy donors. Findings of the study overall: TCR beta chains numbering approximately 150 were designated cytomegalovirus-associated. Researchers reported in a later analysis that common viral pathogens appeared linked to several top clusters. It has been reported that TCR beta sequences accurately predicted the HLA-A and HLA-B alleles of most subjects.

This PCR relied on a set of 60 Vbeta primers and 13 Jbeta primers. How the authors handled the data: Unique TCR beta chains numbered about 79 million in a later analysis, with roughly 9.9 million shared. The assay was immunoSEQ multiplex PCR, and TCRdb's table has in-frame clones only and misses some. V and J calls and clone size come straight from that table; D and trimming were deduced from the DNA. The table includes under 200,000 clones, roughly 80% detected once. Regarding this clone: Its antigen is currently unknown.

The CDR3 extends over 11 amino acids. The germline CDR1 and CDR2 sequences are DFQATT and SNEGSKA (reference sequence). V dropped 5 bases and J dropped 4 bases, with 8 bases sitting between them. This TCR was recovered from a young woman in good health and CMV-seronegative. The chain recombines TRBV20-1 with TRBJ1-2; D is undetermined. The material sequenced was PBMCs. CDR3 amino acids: CSAPGSYGYTF. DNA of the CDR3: TGCAGTGCTCCAGGATCCTATGGCTACACCTTC.